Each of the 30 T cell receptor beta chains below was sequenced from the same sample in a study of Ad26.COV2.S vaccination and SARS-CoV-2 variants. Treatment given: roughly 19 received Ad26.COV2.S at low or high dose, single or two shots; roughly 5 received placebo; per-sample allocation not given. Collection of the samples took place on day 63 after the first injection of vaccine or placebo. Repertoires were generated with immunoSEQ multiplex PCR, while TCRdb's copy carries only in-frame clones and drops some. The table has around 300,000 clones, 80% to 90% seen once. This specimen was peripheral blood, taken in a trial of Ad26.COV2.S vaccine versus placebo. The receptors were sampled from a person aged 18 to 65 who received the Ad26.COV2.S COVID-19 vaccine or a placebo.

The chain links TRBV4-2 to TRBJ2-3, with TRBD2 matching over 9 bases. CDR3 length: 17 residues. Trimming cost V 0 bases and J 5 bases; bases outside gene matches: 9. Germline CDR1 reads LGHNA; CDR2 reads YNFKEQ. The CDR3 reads CASSQDRAGGPGDTQYF. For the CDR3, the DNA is TGTGCCAGCAGCCAAGATCGCGCGGGAGGGCCGGGAGATACGCAGTATTTT.

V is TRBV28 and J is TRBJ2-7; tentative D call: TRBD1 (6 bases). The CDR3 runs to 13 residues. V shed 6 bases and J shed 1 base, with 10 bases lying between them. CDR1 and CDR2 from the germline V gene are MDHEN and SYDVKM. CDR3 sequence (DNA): TGTGCCAGCAGAACGGACAGATCCTACGAGCAGTACTTC. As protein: CASRTDRSYEQYF.

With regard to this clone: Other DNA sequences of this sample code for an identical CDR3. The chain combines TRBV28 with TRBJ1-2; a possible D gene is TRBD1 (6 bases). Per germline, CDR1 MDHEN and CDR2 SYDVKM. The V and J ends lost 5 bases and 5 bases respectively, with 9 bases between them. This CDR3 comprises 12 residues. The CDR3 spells CASSPTGYGYTF. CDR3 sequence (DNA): TGTGCCAGCAGTCCCACAGGGTATGGCTACACCTTC.

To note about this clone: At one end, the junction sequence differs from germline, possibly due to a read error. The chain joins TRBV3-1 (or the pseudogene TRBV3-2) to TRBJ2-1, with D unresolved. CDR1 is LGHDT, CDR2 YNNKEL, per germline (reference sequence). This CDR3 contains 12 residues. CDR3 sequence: CASSEDYNEQFF. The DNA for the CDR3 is TGTGCCAGCAGCGAAGACTACAATGAGCAGTTCTTC.

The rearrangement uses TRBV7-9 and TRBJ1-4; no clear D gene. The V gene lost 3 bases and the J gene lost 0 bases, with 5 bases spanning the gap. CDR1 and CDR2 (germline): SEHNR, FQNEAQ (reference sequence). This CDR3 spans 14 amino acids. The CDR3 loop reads CASSFGATNEKLFF. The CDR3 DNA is TGTGCCAGCAGCTTCGGTGCAACTAATGAAAAACTGTTTTTT.

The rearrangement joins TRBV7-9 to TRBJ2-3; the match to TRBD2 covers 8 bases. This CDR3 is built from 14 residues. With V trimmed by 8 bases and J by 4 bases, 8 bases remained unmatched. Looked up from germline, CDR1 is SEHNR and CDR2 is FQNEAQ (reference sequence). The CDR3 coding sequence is TGTGCCAGCCGGGCCCGGGAGGGCGCAGATACGCAGTATTTT. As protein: CASRAREGADTQYF.

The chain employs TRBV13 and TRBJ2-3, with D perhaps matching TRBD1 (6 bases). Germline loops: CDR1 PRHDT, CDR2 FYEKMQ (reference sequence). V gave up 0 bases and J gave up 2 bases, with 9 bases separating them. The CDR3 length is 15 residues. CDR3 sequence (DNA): TGTGCCAGCAGCTTAGGGGACAGTCTCACAGATACGCAGTATTTT. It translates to CASSLGDSLTDTQYF.

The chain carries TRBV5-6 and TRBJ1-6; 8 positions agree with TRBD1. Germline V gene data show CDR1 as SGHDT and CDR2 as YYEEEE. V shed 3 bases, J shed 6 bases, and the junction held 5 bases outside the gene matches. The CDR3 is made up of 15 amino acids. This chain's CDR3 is CASSYGQGVNSPLHF. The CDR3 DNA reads TGTGCCAGCAGCTATGGACAGGGCGTTAATTCACCCCTCCACTTT. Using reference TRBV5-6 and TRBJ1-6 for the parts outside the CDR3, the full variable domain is DAGVTQSPTHLIKTRGQQVTLRCSPKSGHDTVSWYQQALGQGPQFIFQYYEEEERQRGNFPDRFSGHQFPNYSSELNVNALLLGDSALYLCASSYGQGVNSPLHFGNGTRLTVT.

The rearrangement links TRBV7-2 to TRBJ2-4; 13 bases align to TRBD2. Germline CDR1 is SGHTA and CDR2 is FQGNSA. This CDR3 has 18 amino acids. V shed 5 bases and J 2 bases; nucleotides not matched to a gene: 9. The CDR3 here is CASSRGPGLAGSKNIQYF. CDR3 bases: TGTGCCAGCAGCCGGGGACCGGGACTAGCGGGGTCCAAAAACATTCAGTACTTC.

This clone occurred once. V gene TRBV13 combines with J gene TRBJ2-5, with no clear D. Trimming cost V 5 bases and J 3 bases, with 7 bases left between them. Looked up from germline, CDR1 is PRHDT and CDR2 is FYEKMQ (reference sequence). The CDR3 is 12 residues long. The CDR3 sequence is CASSPREETQYF. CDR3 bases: TGTGCCAGCAGCCCCCGCGAAGAGACCCAGTACTTC. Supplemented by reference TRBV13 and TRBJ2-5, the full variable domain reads AAGVIQSPRHLIKEKRETATLKCYPIPRHDTVYWYQQGPGQDPQFLISFYEKMQSDKGSIPDRFSAQQFSDYHSELNMSSLELGDSALYFCASSPREETQYFGPGTRLLVL.

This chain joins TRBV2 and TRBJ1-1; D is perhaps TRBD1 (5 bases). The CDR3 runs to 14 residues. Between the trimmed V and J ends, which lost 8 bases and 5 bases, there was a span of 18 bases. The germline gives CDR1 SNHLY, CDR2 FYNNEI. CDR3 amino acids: CASPQESGLTEAFF. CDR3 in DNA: TGTGCCAGCCCACAAGAATCGGGGCTGACTGAAGCTTTCTTT. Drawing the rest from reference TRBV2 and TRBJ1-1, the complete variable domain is EPEVTQTPSHQVTQMGQEVILRCVPISNHLYFYWYRQILGQKVEFLVSFYNNEISEKSEIFDDQFSVERPDGSNFTLKIRSTKLEDSAMYFCASPQESGLTEAFFGQGTRLTVV.

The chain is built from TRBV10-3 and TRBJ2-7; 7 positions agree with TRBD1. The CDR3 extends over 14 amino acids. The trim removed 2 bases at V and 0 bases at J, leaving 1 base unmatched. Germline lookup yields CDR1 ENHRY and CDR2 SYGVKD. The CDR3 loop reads CAISEGTASYEQYF. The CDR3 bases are TGTGCCATCAGTGAGGGGACAGCCTCCTACGAGCAGTACTTC.

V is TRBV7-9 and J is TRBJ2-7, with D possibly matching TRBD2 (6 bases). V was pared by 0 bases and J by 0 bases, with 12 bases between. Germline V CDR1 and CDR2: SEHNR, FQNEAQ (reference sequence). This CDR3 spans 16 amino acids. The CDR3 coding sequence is TGTGCCAGCAGCTTAGCGGGCGGGGTGAACTCCTACGAGCAGTACTTC. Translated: CASSLAGGVNSYEQYF.

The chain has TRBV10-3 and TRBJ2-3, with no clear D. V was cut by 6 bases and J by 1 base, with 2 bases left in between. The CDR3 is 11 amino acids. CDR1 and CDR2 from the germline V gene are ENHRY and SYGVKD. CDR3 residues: CAIRRTDTQYF. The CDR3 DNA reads TGTGCCATCAGGCGCACAGATACGCAGTATTTT.

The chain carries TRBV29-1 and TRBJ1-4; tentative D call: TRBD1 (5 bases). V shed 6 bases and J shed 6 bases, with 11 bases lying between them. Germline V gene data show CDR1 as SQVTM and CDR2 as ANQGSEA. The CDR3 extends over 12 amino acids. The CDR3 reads CSVAGGDEKLFF. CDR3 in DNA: TGCAGCGTAGCTGGGGGGGATGAAAAACTGTTTTTT.

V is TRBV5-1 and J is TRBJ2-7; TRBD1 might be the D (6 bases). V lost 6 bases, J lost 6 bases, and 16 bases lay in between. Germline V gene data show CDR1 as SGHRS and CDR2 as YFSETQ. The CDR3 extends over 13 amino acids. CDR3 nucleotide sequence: TGCGCCAGCACCCCCACAGGGCCCGGCGAGCAGTACTTC. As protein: CASTPTGPGEQYF.

Here the CDR3 DNA reads TGTGCCAGCAGTCAATCTTTCAATGAGCAGTTCTTC. Amino acids: CASSQSFNEQFF. The chain couples TRBV28 to TRBJ2-1; D gene unclear. Germline loops: CDR1 MDHEN, CDR2 SYDVKM. The CDR3 covers 12 residues. Trimming pared 5 bases from V and 6 bases from J, leaving 8 bases between. The full variable domain, completed using reference TRBV28 and TRBJ2-1, is DVKVTQSSRYLVKRTGEKVFLECVQDMDHENMFWYRQDPGLGLRLIYFSYDVKMKEKGDIPEGYSVSREKKERFSLILESASTNQTSMYLCASSQSFNEQFFGPGTRLTVL.

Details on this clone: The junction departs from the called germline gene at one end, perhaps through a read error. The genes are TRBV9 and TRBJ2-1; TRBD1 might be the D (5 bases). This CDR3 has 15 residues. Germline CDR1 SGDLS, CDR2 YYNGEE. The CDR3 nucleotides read TGTGCCAGCAGTGTAGGGGCGAGCTCCTACAATGAGCAGTTCTTC. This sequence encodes CASSVGASSYNEQFF.

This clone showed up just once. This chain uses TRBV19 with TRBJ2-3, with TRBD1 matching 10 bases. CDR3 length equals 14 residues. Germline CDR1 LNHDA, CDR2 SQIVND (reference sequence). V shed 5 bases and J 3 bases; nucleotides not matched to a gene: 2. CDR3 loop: CASSPGQGTDTQYF. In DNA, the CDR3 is TGTGCCAGTAGTCCGGGACAGGGGACAGATACGCAGTATTTT.

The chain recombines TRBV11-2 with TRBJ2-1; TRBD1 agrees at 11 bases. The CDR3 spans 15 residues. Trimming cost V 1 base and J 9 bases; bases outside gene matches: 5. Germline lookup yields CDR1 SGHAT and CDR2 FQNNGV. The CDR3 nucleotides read TGTGCCAGCAGCTTAGCTGGACAGGGGGCAGGTGAGCAGTTCTTC. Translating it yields CASSLAGQGAGEQFF.

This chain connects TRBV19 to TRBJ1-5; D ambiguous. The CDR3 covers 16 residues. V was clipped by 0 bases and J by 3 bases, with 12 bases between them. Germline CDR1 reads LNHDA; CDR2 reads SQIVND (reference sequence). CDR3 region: CASSIDPGRINQPQHF. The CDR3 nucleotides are TGTGCCAGTAGTATAGATCCAGGCAGAATCAATCAGCCCCAGCATTTT.

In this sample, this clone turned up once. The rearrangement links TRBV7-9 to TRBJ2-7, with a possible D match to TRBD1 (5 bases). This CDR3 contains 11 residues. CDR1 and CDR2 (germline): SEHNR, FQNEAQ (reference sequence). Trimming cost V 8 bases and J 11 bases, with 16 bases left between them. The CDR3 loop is CASGDGAAEYF. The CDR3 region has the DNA TGTGCCAGCGGGGATGGGGCTGCGGAGTACTTC. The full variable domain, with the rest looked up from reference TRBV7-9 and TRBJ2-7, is DTGVSQNPRHKITKRGQNVTFRCDPISEHNRLYWYRQTLGQGPEFLTYFQNEAQLEKSRLLSDRFSAERPKGSFSTLEIQRTEQGDSAMYLCASGDGAAEYFGPGTRLTVT.

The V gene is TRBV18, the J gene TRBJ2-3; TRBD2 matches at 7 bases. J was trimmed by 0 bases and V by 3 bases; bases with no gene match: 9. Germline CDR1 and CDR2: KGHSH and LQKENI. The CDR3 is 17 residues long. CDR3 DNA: TGTGCCAGCTCACCTCGGCGCGGGGGAACTAGCACAGATACGCAGTATTTT. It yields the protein CASSPRRGGTSTDTQYF.

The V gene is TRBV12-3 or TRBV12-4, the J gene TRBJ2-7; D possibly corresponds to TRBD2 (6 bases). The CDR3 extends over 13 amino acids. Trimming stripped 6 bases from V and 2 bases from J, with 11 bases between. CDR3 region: CASSPLATYEQYF. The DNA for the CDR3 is TGTGCCAGCAGCCCTCTAGCGACCTACGAGCAGTACTTC.

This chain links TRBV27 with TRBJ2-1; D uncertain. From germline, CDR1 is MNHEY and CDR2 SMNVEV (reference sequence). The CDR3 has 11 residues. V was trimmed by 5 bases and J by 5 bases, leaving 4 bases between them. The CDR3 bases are TGTGCCAGCAGTACCGACAATGAGCAGTTCTTC. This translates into CASSTDNEQFF.

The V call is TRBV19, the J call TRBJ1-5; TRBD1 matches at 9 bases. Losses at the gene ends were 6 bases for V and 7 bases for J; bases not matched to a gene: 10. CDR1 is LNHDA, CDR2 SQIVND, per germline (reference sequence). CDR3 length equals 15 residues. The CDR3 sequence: CASSILGTGNQPQHF. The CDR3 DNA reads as TGTGCCAGTAGCATCCTTGGGACAGGGAACCAGCCCCAGCATTTT.

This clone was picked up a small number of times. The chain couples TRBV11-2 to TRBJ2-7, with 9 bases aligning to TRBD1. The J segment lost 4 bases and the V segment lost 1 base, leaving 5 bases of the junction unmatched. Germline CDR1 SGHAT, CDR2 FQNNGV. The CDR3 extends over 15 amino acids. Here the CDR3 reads CASSLGGQGYYEQYF. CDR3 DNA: TGTGCCAGCAGCTTAGGGGGACAGGGCTATTACGAGCAGTACTTC.

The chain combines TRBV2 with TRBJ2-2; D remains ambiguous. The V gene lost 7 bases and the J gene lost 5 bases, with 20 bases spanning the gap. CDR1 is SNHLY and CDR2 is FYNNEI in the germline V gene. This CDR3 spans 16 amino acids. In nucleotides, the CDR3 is TGTGCCAGCACTCCTGCGGACCGCCATTGGACCGGGGAGCTGTTTTTT. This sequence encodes CASTPADRHWTGELFF.

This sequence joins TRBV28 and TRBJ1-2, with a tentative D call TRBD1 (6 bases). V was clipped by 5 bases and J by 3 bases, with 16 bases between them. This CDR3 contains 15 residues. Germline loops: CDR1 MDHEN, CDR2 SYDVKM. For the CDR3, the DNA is TGTGCCAGCAGTAGCCCGCCTAGGGGGGACTATGGCTACACCTTC. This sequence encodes CASSSPPRGDYGYTF.

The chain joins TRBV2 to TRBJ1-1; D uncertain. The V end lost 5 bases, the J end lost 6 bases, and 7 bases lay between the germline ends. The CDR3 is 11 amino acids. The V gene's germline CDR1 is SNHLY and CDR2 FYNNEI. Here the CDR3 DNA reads TGTGCCAGCAGTCGTACTGCTGAAGCTTTCTTT. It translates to CASSRTAEAFF.